What follows are 4 T cell receptor beta chains derived from one specimen sequenced in a study of human T cells and chemical hapten exposure. In TCRdb, the RACE reads were re-called with MiXCR into one record per CDR3 protein. The table shows some 90,000 distinct CDR3 sequences, with 11% occurring only once. Indicated time point: patch test 3, about 24 weeks after DPC sensitization. Sample treatment: therapeutic diphenylcyclopropenone sensitization with weekly scalp DPC. The sequenced sample was whole blood, obtained in connection with sensitization to the hapten diphenylcyclopropenone (DPC). These receptor sequences come from a woman in her twenties or thirties with alopecia areata. Some clones in this sample may be carry-over from other donors' samples.

The table lists this clonotype with many counts. The V gene is TRBV7-3, the J gene TRBJ2-3; D possibly corresponds to TRBD2 (6 bases). Trimming removed 3 bases from V and 3 bases from J, with 7 bases in between. Germline loops: CDR1 SGHTA, CDR2 FQGTGA. CDR3 length: 13 residues. The CDR3 DNA sequence: TGTGCCAGCAGCTTCAGCGGGACAGATACGCAGTATTTT. Its protein product is CASSFSGTDTQYF.

This clonotype was counted at least ten times. This chain connects TRBV5-1 to TRBJ2-3, with D unclear. V lost 4 bases, J lost 2 bases, and 8 bases lay in between. The length of the CDR3 is 13 residues. Per germline, CDR1 SGHRS and CDR2 YFSETQ. Written as DNA, the CDR3 is TGCGCCAGCAGCAGGGTAGACACAGATACGCAGTATTTT. Protein sequence: CASSRVDTDTQYF.

This clonotype turned up a few times. The V call is TRBV5-5, the J call TRBJ2-1; perhaps TRBD2 as D (5 bases). The CDR3 has 13 amino acids. In germline, CDR1 is SGHKS, CDR2 YYEKEE (reference sequence). V was clipped by 4 bases and J by 8 bases, with 13 bases between them. The DNA of the CDR3 is TGTGCCAGCAGCGCTCCCGGGGTCGATGAGCAGTTCTTC. Protein product: CASSAPGVDEQFF.

The chain uses TRBV19 and TRBJ2-1; D is perhaps TRBD1 or TRBD2 (5 bases each). The V end lost 7 bases, the J end lost 0 bases, and 22 bases lay between the germline ends. The germline V gene encodes CDR1 LNHDA and CDR2 SQIVND (reference sequence). This CDR3 has 18 amino acids. CDR3 coding DNA: TGTGCCAGTACCGGGACCTTCGGGCTTGGGAGCTCCTACAATGAGCAGTTCTTC. It codes for CASTGTFGLGSSYNEQFF.